This TCR beta chain is drawn from a study of blood T cells in healthy people across ages (dated by TCRdb to the mid-2010s). Some background on the complete study: In model experiments, template switching captured about one uniquely barcoded TCR beta cDNA molecule for every two T cells. To avoid experimental bias, donors of different ages were distributed randomly across sequencing lanes. Four age groups were formed from the donors: young (average about 17 years), middle-aged (roughly 38), aged (approximately 60) and long-lived (approximately 80). Using the same blood draw, the study looked at two additional independent replicas of 1 million unique cDNA reads for two donors, one aged 18 to 30 and the other aged 80 or older. Age-related changes in TCR beta repertoire diversity were measured in the study by deep sequencing normalized with unique cDNA molecular identifiers.

The library relied on 5' RACE. TCRdb names Illumina HiSeq 2500 as the instrument used. The second PCR ran for roughly 7 to 11 cycles and used a J-beta primer mix along with a sample-barcoded 5' primer. A template-switch 5' adaptor carrying 12 random nucleotides introduced a unique molecular identifier onto each TCR beta cDNA molecule. Each sample yielded at least 2.5 million CDR3-containing paired-end reads. The Mint cDNA synthesis kit, primed by a TRBC-specific oligonucleotide, was used to synthesize first-strand cDNA from all RNA. Following uracil-DNA glycosylase treatment, all cDNA underwent a first 18-cycle PCR with the universal primers M1SS and BC2_uni_R. For the original study's pipeline: Each sample was normalized by randomly selecting 1 million high-quality reads, each carrying a distinct molecular identifier. Reads sharing molecular identifiers were discarded rather than binned into consensus sequences. MiTCR, set to a Q25 quality threshold and the strictest error-elimination algorithm, was used for CDR3 identification, clonotype clustering and error correction. A nonparametric unseen species model using Euler transformation provided a lower-bound estimate of total TCR beta diversity. TCRdb reran the public reads through fastp at Q25 and MiXCR, keeping productive beta chains. When rows share a CDR3 protein, they turn into one entry using the most common DNA and genes. None of the V and J calls come from the authors' own analysis; TCRdb made them. The sample profile shows about a million distinct CDR3 sequences; around 48% of them were found once. The top ten clonotypes cover 13% of the sample.

Worth noting for this clonotype: Its recognized antigen is unknown. No much larger clone is present one base from it, and per-base qualities are unavailable.

General conclusions and limits of the study: Observed TCR beta diversity per million T cells fell roughly linearly with age, and a significant reduction was already apparent by age around 40. Since profiling was done on bulk unsorted PBMCs, naive and antigen-experienced compartments could not be conclusively compared. Because donor CMV infection status was unknown, age-related changes in expanded clonotypes were potentially confounded. The long-lived group showed more naive CD4+ T cells, fewer expanded clones and increased TCR diversity than the aged group, suggesting age selection. Estimates of total diversity based on one million sequenced T cells were considered lower bounds and underestimates. There was a strong correlation between observed TCR beta diversity and the percentage of naive T cells measured by flow cytometry.

V ends up 0 bases short and J 3 bases short, with an unmatched junction base count of 7. The CDR3 runs 17 residues from the cysteine to the phenylalanine. The read is trimmed to its CDR3 DNA, 51 bases read in frame from base 1. CDR1 and CDR2, looked up from the germline V gene, are LGHNA and YSLEER. Systemically healthy Caucasian individuals from Russia, some 38 in total and aged roughly 6 to 100 years, were included as donors. Ten milliliters of peripheral blood were drawn from each donor into EDTA-treated Vacutainer tubes. Ficoll-Paque density-gradient centrifugation was used to isolate PBMCs, with at least 6.5 million per sample. Trizol reagent was used to extract total RNA from PBMCs, with at least 5.5 micrograms per sample. Naive CD45RAhigh/CD27high T cell percentages were measured by flow cytometry on a PBMC aliquot from every donor.

The receptor was isolated from a man younger than 40 in good health. Rearrangement joined TRBV4-3 to TRBJ2-5; 10 junctional bases match TRBD1. The sample was blood. The CDR3 loop reads CASSQEGGTGAKETQYF. The DNA reads as follows: TGCGCCAGCAGCCAAGAGGGGGGGACAGGGGCTAAAGAGACCCAGTACTTC.